Shown below are 3 T cell receptor beta chains from a single sample sequenced in a study of T-cell reconstitution after alpha-beta-depleted transplantation in children. A TCRbeta library incorporating unique molecular identifiers was prepared. One entry per CDR3 protein results from TCRdb running MiXCR on the PCR reads. The table records hundreds of thousands of distinct CDR3 sequences, approximately 16% of them present only once. Sequenced here: PBMCs from the stem cell graft donor, sampled from the stem cell graft. Receptors were obtained from a human donor who donated a stem cell graft to a child with acute myeloid leukemia.

The chain is built from TRBV5-1 and TRBJ2-2; 11 bases align to TRBD1. The CDR3 consists of 16 residues. Trimming at V came to 4 bases and at J to 5 bases, leaving 7 bases not matched to a gene. Germline V gene sequence: CDR1 SGHRS, CDR2 YFSETQ. CDR3: CASSVGQGAGTGELFF. The CDR3 nucleotides read TGCGCCAGCAGCGTTGGACAGGGGGCAGGGACCGGGGAGCTGTTTTTT.

V gene TRBV24-1 combines with J gene TRBJ2-2; TRBD1 matches 7 bases. CDR3 length: 16 residues. The trim removed 3 bases at V and 3 bases at J, leaving 6 bases unmatched. Germline CDR1 is KGHDR and CDR2 is SFDVKD. CDR3 in DNA: TGTGCCACCAGTGATGGGGGACAGTACTACACCGGGGAGCTGTTTTTT. As protein: CATSDGGQYYTGELFF.

This clonotype was recorded many times. The chain combines TRBV12-3 or TRBV12-4 with TRBJ1-1; D might be TRBD1 (6 bases). The CDR3 has 17 amino acids. Between the trimmed V and J ends, which lost 3 bases and 4 bases, there was a span of 21 bases. The CDR3 sequence is CASSFCTGTLCFTEAFF. CDR3 in DNA: TGTGCCAGCAGTTTTTGCACAGGGACGTTGTGTTTCACTGAAGCTTTCTTT.